This entry lists 26 T cell receptor beta chains sequenced from one sample in a study of blood T cell repertoires in COVID-19. TCRdb keeps only in-frame clones here, not all; method: immunoSEQ multiplex PCR. The sample shows 99,000 or so clones, around nine tenths of them seen only once. The sequenced material came from peripheral blood. All receptors come from a man in his forties or fifties with COVID-19, enrolled during active disease.

Remarks on this clone: A junction boundary mismatches the germline segment, possibly from a read error. This chain uses TRBV27 with TRBJ1-2; D might be TRBD1 (6 bases). The CDR3 runs 13 residues. Germline CDR1 MNHEY, CDR2 SMNVEV (reference sequence). The CDR3 DNA follows: TGTGCCAGCAGTCTATCGGGAGGGGGGCGATACACCTTC. Translated, it gives CASSLSGGGRYTF.

The chain joins TRBV7-2 to TRBJ1-2; 9 bases agree with TRBD1. The CDR3 runs 15 residues. V was pared by 3 bases and J by 7 bases, with 9 bases of the junction left unmatched. The germline V gene has CDR1 SGHTA and CDR2 FQGNSA. The CDR3 sequence is CASSLTGTGISGYTF. The CDR3 DNA reads as TGTGCCAGCAGCTTGACCGGGACAGGGATTTCTGGCTACACCTTC.

This chain joins TRBV14 and TRBJ1-2; D not resolved. Trimming took 4 bases from V and 4 from J, leaving 16 bases between them. There are 15 residues in the CDR3. Germline V CDR1 and CDR2: SGHDN, FVKESK. Here the CDR3 DNA reads TGTGCCAGCAGCCCATCTGGCCCGCCGCTCTATGGCTACACCTTC. Translation: CASSPSGPPLYGYTF. Complete variable domain (other parts from reference TRBV14 and TRBJ1-2): EAGVTQFPSHSVIEKGQTVTLRCDPISGHDNLYWYRRVMGKEIKFLLHFVKESKQDESGMPNNRFLAERTGGTYSTLKVQPAELEDSGVYFCASSPSGPPLYGYTFGSGTRLTVV.

The chain carries TRBV13 and TRBJ2-5, with TRBD1 matching over 9 bases. Germline lookup yields CDR1 PRHDT and CDR2 FYEKMQ (reference sequence). The CDR3 runs 16 residues. V was pared by 3 bases and J by 2 bases, with 7 bases of the junction left unmatched. The CDR3 region has the DNA TGTGCCAGCAGCTTCCGACAGGGGGGGAGGCAAGAGACCCAGTACTTC. It encodes CASSFRQGGRQETQYF. Variable domain in full (rest from reference TRBV13 and TRBJ2-5): AAGVIQSPRHLIKEKRETATLKCYPIPRHDTVYWYQQGPGQDPQFLISFYEKMQSDKGSIPDRFSAQQFSDYHSELNMSSLELGDSALYFCASSFRQGGRQETQYFGPGTRLLVL.

V and J are TRBV5-1 and TRBJ1-6, with a tentative D call TRBD1 (6 bases). The V gene's germline CDR1 is SGHRS and CDR2 YFSETQ. The CDR3 length is 15 residues. V lost 3 bases, J lost 5 bases, and 12 bases lay in between. DNA for the CDR3: TGCGCCAGCAGCTCCCTCGGACAGAATAATTCACCCCTCCACTTT. Its protein product is CASSSLGQNNSPLHF.

The chain links TRBV24-1 to TRBJ2-7; 7 positions agree with TRBD2. Germline assignment: CDR1 KGHDR and CDR2 SFDVKD. The CDR3 is made up of 13 amino acids. The junction had 7 bases not matched to a gene; V was cut back by 3 bases and J by 9 bases. CDR3 in amino acids: CATSDNAPGGQYF. In DNA, the CDR3 is TGTGCCACCAGTGATAACGCACCGGGAGGGCAGTACTTC.

The chain has TRBV9 and TRBJ1-2, with D possibly matching TRBD1 (6 bases). Germline lookup yields CDR1 SGDLS and CDR2 YYNGEE. CDR3 length equals 15 residues. V lost 6 bases, J lost 8 bases, and 23 bases lay in between. For the CDR3, the DNA is TGTGCCAGCAACTCCACTATGGACAGAGTTATGGGCTACACCTTC. Its translation is CASNSTMDRVMGYTF.

The rearrangement links TRBV19 to TRBJ1-4; possibly TRBD1 for D (6 bases). Trimming left V 5 bases short and J 0 bases short, with 13 bases between. The CDR3 consists of 16 residues. Germline lookup yields CDR1 LNHDA and CDR2 SQIVND (reference sequence). The CDR3 reads CASSSRGGSTNEKLFF. The CDR3, as DNA: TGTGCCAGTAGTTCCCGGGGGGGCTCAACTAATGAAAAACTGTTTTTT.

This clone was found a few times. The rearrangement joins TRBV6-2 or TRBV6-3 to TRBJ1-1; weak D call: TRBD1 (5 bases). Germline V gives CDR1 MNHEY, CDR2 SVGEGT. V was shortened by 5 bases and J by 3 bases, with 7 bases between the two germline ends. The CDR3 covers 12 residues. The CDR3: CASSGGDTEAFF. The CDR3 DNA reads as TGTGCCAGCAGTGGAGGGGACACTGAAGCTTTCTTT.

The V call is TRBV27, the J call TRBJ2-7; no reliable D call. The CDR3 contains 14 residues. The V gene's germline CDR1 is MNHEY and CDR2 SMNVEV (reference sequence). V lost 1 base, J lost 0 bases, and 7 bases lay in between. CDR3 nucleotide sequence: TGTGCCAGCAGTTTATTTTCAAACTCCTACGAGCAGTACTTC. As protein: CASSLFSNSYEQYF.

The chain joins TRBV24-1 to TRBJ1-6; 8 nucleotides match TRBD1. The CDR3 is 15 amino acids. The germline V gene has CDR1 KGHDR and CDR2 SFDVKD. J gave up 9 bases and V 4 bases, and 7 bases lay outside the gene matches. CDR3 loop: CATSDLRTGSSPLHF. CDR3 nucleotides: TGTGCCACCAGTGACCTGAGGACAGGGTCTTCACCCCTCCACTTT.

This clone was picked up one time. The rearrangement joins TRBV2 to TRBJ1-1, with 9 bases lining up with TRBD1. Trimming removed 9 bases from V and 0 bases from J; junction bases left unmatched: 8. Per germline, CDR1 SNHLY and CDR2 FYNNEI. The CDR3 length is 15 residues. The CDR3 DNA is TGTGCCAGTCGGGTCGGACAGGGGTTGAACACTGAAGCTTTCTTT. It encodes CASRVGQGLNTEAFF.

This chain links TRBV27 with TRBJ2-2, with D hard to call. The CDR3 is made up of 13 amino acids. The germline V and J ends were trimmed by 4 bases and 4 bases, with 7 bases remaining between them. Germline V CDR1 and CDR2: MNHEY, SMNVEV (reference sequence). CDR3 DNA: TGTGCCAGCAGTTCCAGTCCCACCGGGGAGCTGTTTTTT. Encoded protein: CASSSSPTGELFF.

The V call is TRBV6-1, the J call TRBJ1-1; D possibly corresponds to TRBD1 (5 bases). Trimming left V 4 bases short and J 5 bases short, with 20 bases between. The germline V gene encodes CDR1 MNHNS and CDR2 SASEGT. The CDR3 is 16 residues long. The CDR3 reads CASSGPTAGTGTEAFF. CDR3 sequence (DNA): TGTGCCAGCAGTGGTCCGACTGCGGGGACGGGAACTGAAGCTTTCTTT.

V gene TRBV3-1 (or the pseudogene TRBV3-2) combines with J gene TRBJ1-1; D is ambiguous. The CDR3 is 13 residues long. The germline V gene has CDR1 LGHDT and CDR2 YNNKEL (reference sequence). Trimming shortened V by 5 bases and J by 4 bases, and 11 bases separated the two germline ends. CDR3 DNA: TGTGCCAGCAGCACCGACTTTCTCACTGAAGCTTTCTTT. It codes for CASSTDFLTEAFF.

CDR3 DNA: TGTGCCAGCAGCCAGGGCGGGACAGGTCTCATGAACACTGAAGCTTTCTTT. Translated, it gives CASSQGGTGLMNTEAFF. V usage is TRBV27 and J usage is TRBJ1-1; 8 bases line up with TRBD1. The V and J ends lost 6 bases and 0 bases, in that order; junction bases with no gene match: 12. CDR1 is MNHEY and CDR2 is SMNVEV in the germline V gene (reference sequence). CDR3 length equals 17 residues.

The V call is TRBV15, the J call TRBJ2-5; 10 nucleotides line up with TRBD1. This CDR3 is 15 amino acids long. CDR1 and CDR2 (germline): LNHNV, YYDKDF (reference sequence). The V gene end was trimmed by 2 bases and the J gene end by 1 base; junction bases not matched to a gene: 1. This CDR3 reads CATSRRDRGQETQYF. For the CDR3, the DNA is TGTGCCACCAGCAGAAGGGACAGGGGCCAAGAGACCCAGTACTTC.

This sequence joins TRBV7-8 and TRBJ1-1, with D possibly being TRBD1 (6 bases). Trimming shortened V by 5 bases and J by 0 bases, and 13 bases separated the two germline ends. The CDR3 has 15 residues. Germline V gene lookup returns CDR1 SGHVS and CDR2 FQNEAQ. CDR3 amino acids: CASSINRVVNTEAFF. The CDR3 nucleotides are TGTGCCAGCAGCATAAACAGGGTAGTGAACACTGAAGCTTTCTTT. Using reference TRBV7-8 and TRBJ1-1 for the parts outside the CDR3, the full variable domain is GAGVSQSPRYKVAKRGQDVALRCDPISGHVSLFWYQQALGQGPEFLTYFQNEAQLDKSGLPSDRFFAERPEGSVSTLKIQRTQQEDSAVYLCASSINRVVNTEAFFGQGTRLTVV.

The chain carries TRBV5-4 and TRBJ2-5, with 7 bases that match TRBD1. CDR1 SGHNT and CDR2 YYREEE come from the germline V gene (reference sequence). Trimming removed 4 bases from V and 2 bases from J; junction bases left unmatched: 8. There are 15 residues in the CDR3. The CDR3 sequence is CASSIPGQVQETQYF. CDR3 bases: TGTGCCAGCAGCATACCCGGACAGGTACAAGAGACCCAGTACTTC.

The chain employs TRBV6-5 and TRBJ1-4; 8 bases agree with TRBD1. Germline V CDR1 and CDR2: MNHEY, SVGAGI. The CDR3 is 15 amino acids. Trimming at V came to 2 bases and at J to 7 bases, leaving 6 bases not matched to a gene. The CDR3 region is CASSYAGGRGEKLFF. The CDR3 nucleotides read TGTGCCAGCAGTTACGCAGGGGGCAGGGGTGAAAAACTGTTTTTT.

CDR3 sequence reads: CASSLGPSQPQHF. For the CDR3, the DNA is TGTGCCAGCAGCTTAGGTCCGTCGCAGCCCCAGCATTTT. This sequence joins TRBV11-2 and TRBJ1-5; D gene uncertain. Germline V gives CDR1 SGHAT, CDR2 FQNNGV. V was cut by 1 base and J by 7 bases, with 8 bases left in between. The CDR3 is made up of 13 amino acids.

The V and J genes are TRBV15 and TRBJ2-7; D remains ambiguous. Trimming took off 5 bases at V and 3 bases at J, with 11 bases between the two ends. Germline V gene data show CDR1 as LNHNV and CDR2 as YYDKDF (reference sequence). The CDR3 runs to 13 residues. The chain's CDR3 is CATSDRVHYEQYF. Written as DNA, the CDR3 is TGTGCCACCAGCGACCGGGTCCACTACGAGCAGTACTTC.

The rearrangement uses TRBV13 and TRBJ2-3; the D gene is possibly TRBD2 (7 bases). This CDR3 has 16 amino acids. Trimming removed 2 bases from V and 4 bases from J, with 16 bases in between. CDR1 PRHDT and CDR2 FYEKMQ come from the germline V gene (reference sequence). The CDR3 loop is CASSLSRGGGPDTQYF. The CDR3 DNA reads as TGTGCCAGCAGCTTATCGCGCGGGGGCGGGCCAGATACGCAGTATTTT.

V is TRBV4-2 and J is TRBJ2-6, with 8 nucleotides matching TRBD1. Germline lookup yields CDR1 LGHNA and CDR2 YNFKEQ. With V trimmed by 2 bases and J by 1 base, 4 bases remained unmatched. The CDR3 runs 17 residues. The CDR3 reads CASSQRQGISGANVLTF. CDR3 DNA: TGTGCCAGCAGCCAAAGACAGGGGATATCTGGGGCCAACGTCCTGACTTTC.

This clone was observed a few times. This chain joins TRBV18 and TRBJ1-2; 9 bases line up with TRBD1. CDR3 length equals 16 residues. Losses at the gene ends were 0 bases for V and 4 bases for J; bases not matched to a gene: 6. Germline values: CDR1 KGHSH, CDR2 LQKENI. The CDR3 nucleotides read TGTGCCAGCTCACCACCCACGGGACAGGGCCTCTATGGCTACACCTTC. Its protein product is CASSPPTGQGLYGYTF. Full variable domain (missing parts from reference TRBV18 and TRBJ1-2): NAGVMQNPRHLVRRRGQEARLRCSPMKGHSHVYWYRQLPEEGLKFMVYLQKENIIDESGMPKERFSAEFPKEGPSILRIQQVVRGDSAAYFCASSPPTGQGLYGYTFGSGTRLTVV.

The chain has TRBV18 and TRBJ1-2; 7 bases match TRBD1. In germline, CDR1 is KGHSH, CDR2 LQKENI. CDR3 length equals 15 residues. J lost 0 bases, V lost 3 bases, and 4 bases had no gene match. CDR3 DNA sequence: TGTGCCAGCTCACCCGACAGGGTGGCTAACTATGGCTACACCTTC. Its translation is CASSPDRVANYGYTF.